This is a list of T cell receptor beta chains from one sample in a study of neurological immune-mediated disorders. TCRdb re-analysed the 5' RACE reads in MiXCR, keeping a single row per CDR3 protein. The sample carries roughly 30,000 distinct CDR3 sequences, around 10% recorded once. Sequencing was done on a sample of PBMCs. The receptors here all came from a woman aged 55-70 years in good health. CDR3s include the opening cysteine and the closing phenylalanine or tryptophan. D genes are given only for firm matches. Rows may omit the clone size; those that give it use once, few, many or a size class.

D gene: -; V gene: TRBV20-1; J gene: TRBJ1-2; clone size: medium-sized; CDR3 DNA: TGCAGTGCTATAGCCTATGGCTACACCTTC; CDR3 protein: CSAIAYGYTF
D gene: -; V gene: TRBV7-3; J gene: TRBJ2-3; clone size: few; CDR3 DNA: TGTGCCAGCAGTCAACACGTCGGAGGGACAGATACGCAGTATTTT; CDR3 protein: CASSQHVGGTDTQYF
D gene: -; V gene: TRBV20-1; J gene: TRBJ1-1; clone size: many; CDR3 DNA: TGCAGTGCTAGATGGCCGGGCAGAACTATGAACACTGAAGCTTTCTTT; CDR3 protein: CSARWPGRTMNTEAFF
D gene: -; V gene: TRBV5-1; J gene: TRBJ1-5; clone size: many; CDR3 DNA: TGCGCCAGCAGCCCTCACGGTTATAGCAATCAGCCCCAGCATTTT; CDR3 protein: CASSPHGYSNQPQHF
D gene: TRBD1; V gene: TRBV7-2; J gene: TRBJ2-7; clone size: many; CDR3 DNA: TGTGCCAGCAGGTCCACAGGGGGCTCCTACGAGCAGTACTTC; CDR3 protein: CASRSTGGSYEQYF
D gene: -; V gene: TRBV5-6; J gene: TRBJ2-3; clone size: -; CDR3 DNA: TGTGCCAGCAACTTGGCCCATCCGGATGATACGCAGTATTTT; CDR3 protein: CASNLAHPDDTQYF
D gene: -; V gene: TRBV20-1; J gene: TRBJ2-1; clone size: many; CDR3 DNA: TGCAGTGCTAGTCAACGGAGGGAAAGAAATGAGCAGTTCTTC; CDR3 protein: CSASQRRERNEQFF
D gene: TRBD1; V gene: TRBV7-9; J gene: TRBJ2-5; clone size: many; CDR3 DNA: TGTGCCAGCAGCCCCCTCAGGGGGCTGATGGAGACCCAGTACTTC; CDR3 protein: CASSPLRGLMETQYF
D gene: TRBD2; V gene: TRBV5-1; J gene: TRBJ2-7; clone size: many; CDR3 DNA: TGCGCCAGCAGCTTGGGGCCCGCTAGCGGGGGCTCCTACGAGCAGTACTTC; CDR3 protein: CASSLGPASGGSYEQYF
D gene: -; V gene: TRBV5-1; J gene: TRBJ2-5; clone size: many; CDR3 DNA: TGCGCCAGCAGCTCCACGAGGAGGGGCCAAGAGACCCAGTACTTC; CDR3 protein: CASSSTRRGQETQYF
D gene: -; V gene: TRBV27; J gene: TRBJ2-3; clone size: many; CDR3 DNA: TGTGCCAGCAGTTTCAGGACTCCAGATACGCAGTATTTT; CDR3 protein: CASSFRTPDTQYF
D gene: TRBD1; V gene: TRBV29-1; J gene: TRBJ1-1; clone size: many; CDR3 DNA: TGCAGCGGACTGACAGGGGGCACTGAAGCTTTCTTT; CDR3 protein: CSGLTGGTEAFF
D gene: -; V gene: TRBV4-3; J gene: TRBJ2-7; clone size: many; CDR3 DNA: TGCGCCAGCAGTCCCACCCGGGACACAAGCTACGAGCAGTACTTC; CDR3 protein: CASSPTRDTSYEQYF
D gene: -; V gene: TRBV7-2; J gene: TRBJ2-3; clone size: medium-sized; CDR3 DNA: TGTGCCAGCAGCTTAGCGGGTATTCCCGATACGCAGTATTTT; CDR3 protein: CASSLAGIPDTQYF
D gene: TRBD1; V gene: TRBV5-1; J gene: TRBJ2-7; clone size: many; CDR3 DNA: TGCGCCAGCAGCGGGGGACAGGAATACGAGCAGTACTTC; CDR3 protein: CASSGGQEYEQYF
D gene: TRBD1; V gene: TRBV10-3; J gene: TRBJ1-2; clone size: many; CDR3 DNA: TGTGCCATCAGTGAGTCGGGACAGTGGAAGTATGGCTACACCTTC; CDR3 protein: CAISESGQWKYGYTF
D gene: -; V gene: TRBV7-8; J gene: TRBJ2-5; clone size: many; CDR3 DNA: TGTGCCAGCAGCTTAGCGGGGGGCCAGTGGGAGACCCAGTACTTC; CDR3 protein: CASSLAGGQWETQYF